The rows below give T cell receptor beta chains drawn from one sample of a study of shared clonotypes between healthy human individuals. The data were produced by immunoSEQ multiplex PCR, yet TCRdb's version contains in-frame clones alone and is incomplete. The data show millions of clones, around 95% seen once. Sample: naive CD4+ T cells sorted from blood. These receptors originate from a man aged 18 to 30 in good health. Each CDR3 is given with its conserved first and last residue. D genes are given only for firm matches. The listing skips clone size in some rows; elsewhere it reads once, few, many or a size class.

V: TRBV9
D: TRBD1
J: TRBJ1-1
size: -
CDR3: CASSGLRQGGTEAFF
DNA: TGTGCCAGCAGCGGCCTCAGACAGGGGGGCACTGAAGCTTTCTTT

V: TRBV7-9
D: -
J: TRBJ1-4
size: -
CDR3: CASSAVRGEKLFF
DNA: TGTGCCAGCAGCGCCGTCCGGGGCGAAAAACTGTTTTTT

V: TRBV4-1
D: -
J: TRBJ2-3
size: -
CDR3: CASSPSTRGSTDTQYF
DNA: TGCGCCAGCAGCCCGAGTACGCGGGGCTCCACAGATACGCAGTATTTT

V: TRBV10-2
D: -
J: TRBJ1-4
size: -
CDR3: CASSDSNEKLFF
DNA: TGCGCCAGCAGTGATAGTAATGAAAAACTGTTTTTT

V: TRBV11-2
D: TRBD1
J: TRBJ2-7
size: -
CDR3: CASRSGNRGPYEQYF
DNA: TGTGCCAGCAGATCAGGTAACAGGGGACCCTACGAGCAGTACTTC

V: TRBV5-1
D: -
J: TRBJ2-7
size: -
CDR3: CASSLASGQREQYF
DNA: TGCGCCAGCAGCTTGGCGTCAGGCCAGCGGGAGCAGTACTTC

V: TRBV19
D: -
J: TRBJ2-3
size: -
CDR3: CADPRRGEITDTQYF
DNA: TGTGCCGACCCTCGGAGGGGAGAAATAACAGATACGCAGTATTTT

V: TRBV5-4
D: TRBD2
J: TRBJ2-1
size: -
CDR3: CASSLLGTSGRGNEQFF
DNA: TGTGCCAGCAGCTTGCTAGGGACTAGCGGGAGAGGCAATGAGCAGTTCTTC

V: TRBV5-1
D: -
J: TRBJ2-5
size: -
CDR3: CASSESSAGLAETQYF
DNA: TGCGCCAGCAGCGAGTCTAGCGCGGGTCTAGCAGAGACCCAGTACTTC

V: TRBV2
D: -
J: TRBJ2-1
size: -
CDR3: CASSEGFYNEQFF
DNA: TGTGCCAGCAGTGAGGGGTTCTACAATGAGCAGTTCTTC

V: TRBV30
D: -
J: TRBJ2-3
size: once
CDR3: CAWSLGGGRTDTQYF
DNA: TGTGCCTGGAGTTTAGGTGGGGGGCGCACAGATACGCAGTATTTT

V: TRBV7-2
D: -
J: TRBJ1-6
size: -
CDR3: CASSLETSAYNSPLHF
DNA: TGTGCCAGCAGCTTAGAGACTTCGGCCTATAATTCACCCCTCCACTTT

V: TRBV7-9
D: TRBD1
J: TRBJ1-3
size: -
CDR3: CASSSGTGGENTIYF
DNA: TGTGCCAGCAGCTCCGGGACAGGGGGTGAAAACACCATATATTTT

V: TRBV19
D: -
J: TRBJ2-3
size: -
CDR3: CASSIDLPDTQYF
DNA: TGTGCCAGTAGTATAGATCTCCCAGATACGCAGTATTTT

V: TRBV10-1
D: -
J: TRBJ2-3
size: -
CDR3: CASSGYREFPDTQYF
DNA: TGCGCCAGCAGCGGGTACAGGGAGTTCCCAGATACGCAGTATTTT

V: TRBV6-5
D: -
J: TRBJ2-7
size: -
CDR3: CASSYKVYEQYF
DNA: TGTGCCAGCAGTTATAAGGTCTACGAGCAGTACTTC

V: TRBV9
D: TRBD2
J: TRBJ2-3
size: -
CDR3: CASSVAGGPDTQYF
DNA: TGTGCCAGCAGCGTAGCGGGAGGGCCAGATACGCAGTATTTT

V: TRBV30
D: TRBD2
J: TRBJ2-3
size: once
CDR3: CAWSVGGRATDTQYF
DNA: TGTGCCTGGAGTGTAGGAGGGAGGGCTACAGATACGCAGTATTTT